Sequencing of this T cell receptor beta chain was carried out in a study of blood T cell repertoires in COVID-19. Overall study: Sites in the United States, Italy and Spain provided acute and convalescent COVID-19 samples. PBMCs, B-cell-depleted T cells, or T cells were the source of the cDNA or gDNA that made up the material.

J lost 0 bases, V lost 6 bases, and 4 bases had no gene match. The length of the CDR3 is 14 residues. In germline, CDR1 is MNHEY, CDR2 SVGAGI. The repertoire was sequenced with immunoSEQ multiplex PCR; TCRdb's copy has only in-frame clones and lacks some. This sample has 150,000 to 200,000 clones, with approximately 80% found just once. In its sample, this clone was seen a few times. This TCR came from a woman aged 40 to 55 with COVID-19, enrolled during active disease. The source material was peripheral blood. V and J are TRBV6-5 and TRBJ1-2; TRBD1 aligns across 7 bases. CDR3 loop: CASSPGGANYGYTF. The CDR3 DNA is TGTGCCAGCAGCCCAGGGGGAGCTAACTATGGCTACACCTTC.